These 3 T cell receptor beta chains came from one sample sequenced in a study of response to subunit inactivated influenza vaccine (dated by TCRdb to about 2018). The library was prepared using RT-PCR. TCRdb records Illumina HiSeq 2500 as the sequencer. TCRdb passed the public sequencing reads through fastp at Q25 and MiXCR, retaining productive beta sequences. Every distinct CDR3 protein forms one entry, paired with its most common genes and DNA. Across this sample there are hundreds of thousands of distinct CDR3 sequences, with 7.5% to 8.5% seen only once. The ten largest clones add up to 13% of the sample. The sequencing used PBMCs from blood, collected around 25 months after vaccination. These receptors originate from a man aged 50-75 years who received an inactivated influenza vaccine. Donor details come from another sample of the same person, matched by shared clones.

This clonotype has only a few counts. The chain employs TRBV5-1 and TRBJ2-3, with a weak D call TRBD2 (7 bases). Germline V gene data show CDR1 as SGHRS and CDR2 as YFSETQ. Trimming took off 4 bases at V and 2 bases at J, with 14 bases between the two ends. The length of the CDR3 is 15 residues. CDR3 protein: CASSEEGGPTDTQYF. DNA of the CDR3: TGCGCCAGCAGCGAAGAGGGGGGGCCCACAGATACGCAGTATTTT.

There are many counts of this clonotype. The chain couples TRBV7-2 to TRBJ1-4; D not resolved. Between the trimmed V and J ends, which lost 0 bases and 0 bases, there was a span of 8 bases. The CDR3 extends over 16 amino acids. Germline lookup yields CDR1 SGHTA and CDR2 FQGNSA. Here the CDR3 DNA reads TGTGCCAGCAGCTTAGCTTTAGCGGCAACTAATGAAAAACTGTTTTTT. This gives the protein CASSLALAATNEKLFF.

This clonotype has a single count. The chain joins TRBV11-2 to TRBJ2-6; 9 bases are shared with TRBD1. V shed 4 bases and J 0 bases; nucleotides not matched to a gene: 13. CDR3 size: 20 residues. Germline CDR1 and CDR2: SGHAT and FQNNGV. The CDR3 coding sequence is TGTGCCAGCAGCTCATTTCGAACGGGACAGGGAAGCTCTGGGGCCAACGTCCTGACTTTC. The encoded protein is CASSSFRTGQGSSGANVLTF.